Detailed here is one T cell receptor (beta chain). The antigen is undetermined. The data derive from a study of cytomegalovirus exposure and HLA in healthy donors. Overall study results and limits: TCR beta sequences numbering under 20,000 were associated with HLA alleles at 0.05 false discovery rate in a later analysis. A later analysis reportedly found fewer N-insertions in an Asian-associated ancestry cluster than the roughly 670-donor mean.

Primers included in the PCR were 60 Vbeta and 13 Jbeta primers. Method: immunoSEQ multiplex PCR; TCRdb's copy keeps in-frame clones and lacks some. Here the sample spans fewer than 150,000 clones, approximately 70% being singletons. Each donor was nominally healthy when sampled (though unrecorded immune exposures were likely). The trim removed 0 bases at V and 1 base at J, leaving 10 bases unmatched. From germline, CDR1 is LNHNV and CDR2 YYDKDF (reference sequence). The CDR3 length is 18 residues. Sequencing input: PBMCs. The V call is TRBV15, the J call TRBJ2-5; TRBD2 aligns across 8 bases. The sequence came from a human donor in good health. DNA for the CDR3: TGTGCCACCAGCAGAGATTGGGAGCTAGCGGGCCCCCAAGAGACCCAGTACTTC. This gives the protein CATSRDWELAGPQETQYF.